This T cell receptor (beta chain) was observed in a study of blood T cell repertoires in COVID-19. Germline CDR1 DFQATT, CDR2 SNEGSKA (reference sequence). Germline trimming cut 3 bases from V and 2 bases from J; bases unmatched to any gene: 6. The CDR3 covers 15 residues. Methods used by the authors: Amplification of reference gene primers was used by the study to estimate nucleated cell counts. Some clones are missing from TCRdb's copy, which holds only in-frame ones; the method was immunoSEQ multiplex PCR. The V and J calls and clone size were taken over from that table, and D and trimming were inferred from the DNA. The top ten clones hold around 3.2% of a sample with about 110,000 clones, 85% to 90% of them seen once.

This sequence originates from a woman aged 45 to 65 with acute or convalescent COVID-19. The chain links TRBV20-1 to TRBJ2-1; TRBD2 matches 8 bases. Sequenced: peripheral blood. The CDR3 DNA follows: TGCAGTGCTAGTGATCTAGCGGGCGCCTACAATGAGCAGTTCTTC. It encodes CSASDLAGAYNEQFF.